This T cell receptor beta chain was found in a study of shared clonotypes between healthy human individuals. Study in general: Those who served as donors were two women and a few men between the ages of 18 and 49.

The protocol was immunoSEQ multiplex PCR, while the TCRdb copy is restricted to in-frame clones and leaves out a portion. The repertoire consists of roughly 650,000 clones, with approximately 97% occurring once and the leading ten covering 0.045% to 0.06%. About this clone itself: The antigen is not known.

CD45RA+ naive and CD45RA-negative memory subsets were separated from CD4+ cells. Regarding the study as a whole: Shared clonotypes: approximately 4.5% naive CD4, about 3.5% naive CD8, under 2.5% memory CD4, approximately 0.41% memory CD8. In the sorted subsets, rarefaction showed sequencing was incomplete despite large depth.

The sequenced sample consisted of naive CD4+ T cells sorted from blood. Subset described: CD45RA+ positively selected. This sequence originates from a woman aged 30 to 39 in good health.

DNA for the CDR3: TGTGCCAGCAGCATAGGACAAAGTCGGGCCAACGTCCTGACTTTC. It is translated as CASSIGQSRANVLTF. The V gene is TRBV12-1, the J gene TRBJ2-6; the tabulated D call, TRBD1, remains unverified against the DNA. TRBV12-1 is a pseudogene locus. This CDR3 is 15 amino acids long.